This T cell receptor beta chain was documented in a study of cytomegalovirus exposure and HLA in healthy donors. Study in general: In a previous analysis, 117 million unique TCR beta sequences were found from about 190 million T cells. Early released data comprised around 80 million unique TCRs from HLA-typed donors. Study-level points and caveats: There was a cluster of highly shared sequence variants that was likely a sequencing artifact. An analysis was carried out later, and it reportedly showed fewer N-insertions in an Asian-associated ancestry cluster than the roughly 670-donor mean.

Worth noting for this clone: No antigen is known for it.

This CDR3 has 16 residues. The V and J ends lost 3 bases and 6 bases, in that order; junction bases with no gene match: 6. Germline assignment: CDR1 MNHEY and CDR2 SMNVEV (reference sequence). A multiplex PCR was run with 60 Vbeta primers and 13 Jbeta primers. Assay used: immunoSEQ multiplex PCR; TCRdb lists only in-frame clones, some missing. The sample includes approximately 86,000 clones, about two thirds of them seen just once. The clonotype originates from a man aged 55 to 70 in good health and CMV-seronegative. This chain uses TRBV27 with TRBJ2-1; 12 nucleotides match TRBD1. Sequencing was performed on PBMCs. In nucleotides, the CDR3 is TGTGCCAGCAGTTTGGTAGGGACAGGGGGCTTCAATGAGCAGTTCTTC. Translating gives CASSLVGTGGFNEQFF.